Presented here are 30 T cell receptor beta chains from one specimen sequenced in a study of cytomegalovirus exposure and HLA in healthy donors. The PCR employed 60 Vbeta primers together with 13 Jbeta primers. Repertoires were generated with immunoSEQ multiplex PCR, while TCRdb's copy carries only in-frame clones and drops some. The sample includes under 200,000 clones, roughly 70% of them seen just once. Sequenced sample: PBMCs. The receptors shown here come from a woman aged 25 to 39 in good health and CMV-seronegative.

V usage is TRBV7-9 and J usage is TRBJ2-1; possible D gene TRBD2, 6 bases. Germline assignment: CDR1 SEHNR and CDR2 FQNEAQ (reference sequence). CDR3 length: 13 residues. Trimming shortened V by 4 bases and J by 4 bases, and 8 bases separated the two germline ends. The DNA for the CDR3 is TGTGCCAGCAGCTCGGGACTTTACAATGAGCAGTTCTTC. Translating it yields CASSSGLYNEQFF.

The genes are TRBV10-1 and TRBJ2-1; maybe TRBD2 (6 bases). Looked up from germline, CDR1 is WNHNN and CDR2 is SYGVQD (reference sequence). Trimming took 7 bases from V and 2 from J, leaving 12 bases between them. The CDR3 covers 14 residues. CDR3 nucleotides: TGCGCCAGCAATTGGGCGGGAACCTACAATGAGCAGTTCTTC. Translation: CASNWAGTYNEQFF.

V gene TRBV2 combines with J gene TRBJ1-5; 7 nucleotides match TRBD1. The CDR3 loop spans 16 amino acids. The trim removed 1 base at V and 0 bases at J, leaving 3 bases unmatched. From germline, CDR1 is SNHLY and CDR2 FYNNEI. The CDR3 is CASSEDRGVSNQPQHF. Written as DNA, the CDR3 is TGTGCCAGCAGTGAAGACAGGGGCGTTAGCAATCAGCCCCAGCATTTT. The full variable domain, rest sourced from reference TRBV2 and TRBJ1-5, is EPEVTQTPSHQVTQMGQEVILRCVPISNHLYFYWYRQILGQKVEFLVSFYNNEISEKSEIFDDQFSVERPDGSNFTLKIRSTKLEDSAMYFCASSEDRGVSNQPQHFGDGTRLSIL.

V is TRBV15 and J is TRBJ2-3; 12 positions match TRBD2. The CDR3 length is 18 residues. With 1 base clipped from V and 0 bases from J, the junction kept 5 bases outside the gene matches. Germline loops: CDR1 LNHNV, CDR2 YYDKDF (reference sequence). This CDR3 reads CATSRGWTSGTSTDTQYF. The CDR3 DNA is TGTGCCACCAGCAGAGGGTGGACTAGCGGGACTAGCACAGATACGCAGTATTTT.

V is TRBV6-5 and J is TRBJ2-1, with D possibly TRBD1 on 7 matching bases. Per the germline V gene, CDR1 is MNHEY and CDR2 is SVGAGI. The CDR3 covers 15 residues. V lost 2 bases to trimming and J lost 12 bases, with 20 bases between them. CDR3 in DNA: TGTGCCAGCAGTTACGAGACAGGGTGGGGGGTAGGGCAGTTCTTC. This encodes CASSYETGWGVGQFF.

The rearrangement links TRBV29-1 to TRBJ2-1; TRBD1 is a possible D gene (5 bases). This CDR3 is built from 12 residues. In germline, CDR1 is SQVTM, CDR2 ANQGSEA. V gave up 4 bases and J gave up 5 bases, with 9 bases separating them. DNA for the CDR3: TGCAGCGTTGGCAGGGTGGACAATGAGCAGTTCTTC. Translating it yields CSVGRVDNEQFF.

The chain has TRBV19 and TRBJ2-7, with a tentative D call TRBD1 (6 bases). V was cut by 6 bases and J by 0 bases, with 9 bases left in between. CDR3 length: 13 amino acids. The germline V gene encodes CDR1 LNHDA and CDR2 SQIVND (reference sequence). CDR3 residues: CASRGQHSYEQYF. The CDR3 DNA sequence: TGTGCCAGTAGGGGACAACACTCCTACGAGCAGTACTTC.

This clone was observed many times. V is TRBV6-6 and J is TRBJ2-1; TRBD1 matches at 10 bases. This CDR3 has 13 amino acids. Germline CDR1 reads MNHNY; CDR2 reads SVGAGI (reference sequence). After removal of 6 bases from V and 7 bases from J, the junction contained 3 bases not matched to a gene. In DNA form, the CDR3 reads TGTGCCAGCAGGTCGGGACAGGGGAATGAGCAGTTCTTC. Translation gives CASRSGQGNEQFF.

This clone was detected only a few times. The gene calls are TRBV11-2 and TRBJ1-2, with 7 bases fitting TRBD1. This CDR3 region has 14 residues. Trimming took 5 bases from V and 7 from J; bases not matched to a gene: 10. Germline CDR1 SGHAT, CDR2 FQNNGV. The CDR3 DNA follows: TGTGCCAGCAGCCCGATGATAGGGGGCTGTGGCTACACCTTC. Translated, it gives CASSPMIGGCGYTF.

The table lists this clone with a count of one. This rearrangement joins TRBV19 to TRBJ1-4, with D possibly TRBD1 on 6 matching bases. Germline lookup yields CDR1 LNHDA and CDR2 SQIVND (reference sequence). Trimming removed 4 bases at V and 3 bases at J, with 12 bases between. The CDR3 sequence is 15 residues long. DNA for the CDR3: TGTGCCAGTAGTACAACTGGACAGTCTAATGAAAAACTGTTTTTT. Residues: CASSTTGQSNEKLFF.

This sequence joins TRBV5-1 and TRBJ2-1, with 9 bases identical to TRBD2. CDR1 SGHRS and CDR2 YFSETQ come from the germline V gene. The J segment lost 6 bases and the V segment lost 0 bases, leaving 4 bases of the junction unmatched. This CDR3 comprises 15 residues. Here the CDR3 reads CASSLGLAGSNEQFF. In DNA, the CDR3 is TGCGCCAGCAGCTTGGGCCTAGCGGGAAGCAATGAGCAGTTCTTC.

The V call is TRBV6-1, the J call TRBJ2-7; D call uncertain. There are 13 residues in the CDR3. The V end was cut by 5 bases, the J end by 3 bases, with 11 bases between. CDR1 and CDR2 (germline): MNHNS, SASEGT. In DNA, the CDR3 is TGTGCCAGCAGTTCTGGGCCGAACTACGAGCAGTACTTC. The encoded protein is CASSSGPNYEQYF.

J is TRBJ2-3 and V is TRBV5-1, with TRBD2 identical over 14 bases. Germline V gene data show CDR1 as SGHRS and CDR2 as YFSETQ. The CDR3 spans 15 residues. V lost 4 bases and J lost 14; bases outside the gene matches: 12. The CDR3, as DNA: TGCGCCAGCAGCGAGGGACTAGCGGGGGCCGAGGGGCTGTATTTT. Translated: CASSEGLAGAEGLYF.

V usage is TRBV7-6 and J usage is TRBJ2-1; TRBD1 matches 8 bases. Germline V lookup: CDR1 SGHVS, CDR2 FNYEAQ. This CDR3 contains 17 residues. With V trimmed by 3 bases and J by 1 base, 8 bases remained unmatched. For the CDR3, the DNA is TGTGCCAGCAGCTTTGGACAGGGTCAAGCTTCCTACAATGAGCAGTTCTTC. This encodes CASSFGQGQASYNEQFF. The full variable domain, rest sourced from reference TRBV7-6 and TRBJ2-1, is GAGVSQSPRYKVTKRGQDVALRCDPISGHVSLYWYRQALGQGPEFLTYFNYEAQQDKSGLPNDRFSAERPEGSISTLTIQRTEQRDSAMYRCASSFGQGQASYNEQFFGPGTRLTVL.

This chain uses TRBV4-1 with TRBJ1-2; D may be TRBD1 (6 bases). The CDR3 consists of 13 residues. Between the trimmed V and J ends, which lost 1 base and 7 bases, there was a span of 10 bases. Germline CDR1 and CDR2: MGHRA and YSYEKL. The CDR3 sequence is CASSQVTGGGYTF. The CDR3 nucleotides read TGCGCCAGCAGCCAAGTGACAGGAGGTGGCTACACCTTC.

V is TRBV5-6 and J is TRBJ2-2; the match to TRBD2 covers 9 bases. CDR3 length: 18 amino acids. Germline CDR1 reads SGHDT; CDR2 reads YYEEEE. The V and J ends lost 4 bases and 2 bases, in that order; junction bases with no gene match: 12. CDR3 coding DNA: TGTGCCAGCAGCGGACCCGGACGACTAGCGGCAAACACCGGGGAGCTGTTTTTT. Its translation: CASSGPGRLAANTGELFF.

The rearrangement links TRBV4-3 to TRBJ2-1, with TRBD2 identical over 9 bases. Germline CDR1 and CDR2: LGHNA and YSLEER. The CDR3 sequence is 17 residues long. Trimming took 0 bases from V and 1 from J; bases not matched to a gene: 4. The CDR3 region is CASSQDRLAGSYNEQFF. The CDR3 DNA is TGCGCCAGCAGCCAAGATCGGCTAGCGGGATCCTACAATGAGCAGTTCTTC.

This CDR3 reads CASSSLGRDYGYTF. The CDR3 coding sequence is TGTGCCAGCAGCTCGCTAGGGCGGGACTATGGCTACACCTTC. The chain combines TRBV13 with TRBJ1-2, with D unresolved. The V and J ends lost 4 bases and 3 bases respectively, with 12 bases between them. This CDR3 region has 14 residues. In germline, CDR1 is PRHDT, CDR2 FYEKMQ (reference sequence).

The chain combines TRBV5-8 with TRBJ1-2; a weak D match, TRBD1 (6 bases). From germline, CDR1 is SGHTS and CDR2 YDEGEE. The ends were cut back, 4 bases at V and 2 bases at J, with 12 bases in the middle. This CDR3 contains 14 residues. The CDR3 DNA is TGTGCCAGCAGCCTCAGGGGTCCCAACTATGGCTACACCTTC. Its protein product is CASSLRGPNYGYTF. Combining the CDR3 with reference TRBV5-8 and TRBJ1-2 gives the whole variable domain EAGVTQSPTHLIKTRGQQATLRCSPISGHTSVYWYQQALGLGLQFLLWYDEGEERNRGNFPPRFSGRQFPNYSSELNVNALELEDSALYLCASSLRGPNYGYTFGSGTRLTVV.

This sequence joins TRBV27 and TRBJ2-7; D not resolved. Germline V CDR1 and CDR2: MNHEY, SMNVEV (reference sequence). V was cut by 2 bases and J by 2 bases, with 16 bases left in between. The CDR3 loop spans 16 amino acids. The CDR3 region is CASSLISAASTYEQYF. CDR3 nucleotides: TGTGCCAGCAGTTTAATCTCGGCGGCGTCGACCTACGAGCAGTACTTC.

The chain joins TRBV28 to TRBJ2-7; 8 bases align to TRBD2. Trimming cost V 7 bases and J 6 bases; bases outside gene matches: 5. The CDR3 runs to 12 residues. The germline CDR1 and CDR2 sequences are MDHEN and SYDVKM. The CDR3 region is CASTSGRPEQYF. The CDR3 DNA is TGTGCCAGCACCAGCGGGAGACCCGAGCAGTACTTC.

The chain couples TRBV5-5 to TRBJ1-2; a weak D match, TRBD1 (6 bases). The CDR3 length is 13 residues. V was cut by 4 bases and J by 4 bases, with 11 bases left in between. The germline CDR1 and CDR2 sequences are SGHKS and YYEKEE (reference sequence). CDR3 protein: CASSIMTGYGYTF. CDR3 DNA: TGTGCCAGCAGCATAATGACAGGCTATGGCTACACCTTC.

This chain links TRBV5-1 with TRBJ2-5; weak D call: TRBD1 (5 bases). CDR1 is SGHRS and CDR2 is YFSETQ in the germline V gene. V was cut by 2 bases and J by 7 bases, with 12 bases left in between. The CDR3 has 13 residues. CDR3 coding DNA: TGCGCCAGCAGCTTCCAGGGTGTGGGGACCCAGTACTTC. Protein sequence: CASSFQGVGTQYF.

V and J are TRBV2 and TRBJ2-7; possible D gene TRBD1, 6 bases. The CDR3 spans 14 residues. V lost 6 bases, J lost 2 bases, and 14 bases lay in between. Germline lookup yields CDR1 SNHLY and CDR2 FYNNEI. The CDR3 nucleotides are TGTGCCAGCAGGGACAGACAATATACCTACGAGCAGTACTTC. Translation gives CASRDRQYTYEQYF. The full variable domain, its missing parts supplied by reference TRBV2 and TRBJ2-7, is EPEVTQTPSHQVTQMGQEVILRCVPISNHLYFYWYRQILGQKVEFLVSFYNNEISEKSEIFDDQFSVERPDGSNFTLKIRSTKLEDSAMYFCASRDRQYTYEQYFGPGTRLTVT.

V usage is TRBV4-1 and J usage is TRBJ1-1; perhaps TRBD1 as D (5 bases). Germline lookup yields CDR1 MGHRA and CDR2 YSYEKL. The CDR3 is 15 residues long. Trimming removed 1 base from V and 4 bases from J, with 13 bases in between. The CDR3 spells CASSQGQGGSTEAFF. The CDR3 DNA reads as TGCGCCAGCAGCCAAGGGCAGGGTGGTAGCACTGAAGCTTTCTTT.

The CDR3 here is CASSLGTGDRETQYF. In DNA, the CDR3 is TGTGCCAGCAGCTTAGGTACAGGGGACCGGGAGACCCAGTACTTC. This rearrangement joins TRBV7-3 to TRBJ2-5, with 7 nucleotides matching TRBD1. CDR1 is SGHTA, CDR2 FQGTGA, per germline. The trim removed 2 bases at V and 5 bases at J, leaving 8 bases unmatched. The CDR3 length is 15 residues.

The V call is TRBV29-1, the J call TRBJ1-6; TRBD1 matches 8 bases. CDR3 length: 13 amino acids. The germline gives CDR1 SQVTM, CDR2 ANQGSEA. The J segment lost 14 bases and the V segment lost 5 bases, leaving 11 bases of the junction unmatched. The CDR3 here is CSVSQGAGGALHF. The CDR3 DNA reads TGCAGCGTTAGTCAGGGGGCCGGAGGGGCCCTCCACTTT.

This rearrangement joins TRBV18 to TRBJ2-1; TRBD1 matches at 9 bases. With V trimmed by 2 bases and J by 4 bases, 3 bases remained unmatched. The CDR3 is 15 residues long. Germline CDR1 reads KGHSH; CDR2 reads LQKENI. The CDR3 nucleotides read TGTGCCAGCTCACCAACAGGGGGCGATTACAATGAGCAGTTCTTC. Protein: CASSPTGGDYNEQFF.

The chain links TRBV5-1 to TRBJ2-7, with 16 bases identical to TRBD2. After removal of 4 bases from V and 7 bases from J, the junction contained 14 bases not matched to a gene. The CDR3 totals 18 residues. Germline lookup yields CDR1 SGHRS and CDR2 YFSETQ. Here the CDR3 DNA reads TGCGCCAGCAGCCTGGGACTAGCGGGGGGGCCCGGGATCAGGGAGCAGTACTTC. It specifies CASSLGLAGGPGIREQYF.

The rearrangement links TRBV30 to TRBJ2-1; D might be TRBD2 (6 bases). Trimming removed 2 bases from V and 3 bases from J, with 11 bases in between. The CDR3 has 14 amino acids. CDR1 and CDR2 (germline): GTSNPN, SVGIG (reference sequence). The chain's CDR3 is CAWSWGLLYNEQFF. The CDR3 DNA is TGTGCCTGGAGTTGGGGACTTCTCTACAATGAGCAGTTCTTC.